The 8 T cell receptor beta chains below come from one sample, sequenced in a study of blood T cell repertoires in COVID-19. Only in-frame clones appear in the TCRdb table, and some are missing; sequencing was by immunoSEQ multiplex PCR. The table includes 200,000 to 250,000 clones, nearly 90% detected once. The sequenced sample consisted of peripheral blood. These receptors were taken from a woman younger than 30 who had recovered from COVID-19.

The chain carries TRBV25-1 and TRBJ2-5; the match to TRBD1 covers 7 bases. Germline V gives CDR1 MGHDK, CDR2 SYGVNS. The CDR3 sequence is 15 residues long. The trim removed 3 bases at V and 3 bases at J, leaving 7 bases unmatched. The CDR3 nucleotides read TGTGCCAGCAGTGAGCCTGACAGGGCTGAAGAGACCCAGTACTTC. It encodes CASSEPDRAEETQYF.

This chain links TRBV4-1 with TRBJ2-1, with no clear D. The ends were cut back, 0 bases at V and 5 bases at J, with 8 bases in the middle. The CDR3 totals 14 residues. Germline values: CDR1 MGHRA, CDR2 YSYEKL. The CDR3 protein is CASSQDRSNNEQFF. In nucleotides, the CDR3 is TGCGCCAGCAGCCAAGATCGGTCCAACAATGAGCAGTTCTTC.

This chain joins TRBV21-1 and TRBJ2-2; the table names TRBD1, a call not compared with the DNA. TRBV21-1 is recorded as a pseudogene. The CDR3 is 19 amino acids. CDR3 in amino acids: CASSNRNSKAGGSTGELFF. The CDR3, as DNA: TGTGCCAGCAGCAATAGGAATTCTAAAGCAGGGGGGAGCACCGGGGAGCTGTTTTTT.

The chain has TRBV19 and TRBJ1-1; 9 bases agree with TRBD1. The V gene's germline CDR1 is LNHDA and CDR2 SQIVND (reference sequence). The junction had 5 bases not matched to a gene; V was cut back by 8 bases and J by 1 base. This CDR3 contains 14 residues. CDR3: CASLDRGENTEAFF. As DNA, the CDR3 is TGTGCCAGTCTGGACAGGGGAGAGAACACTGAAGCTTTCTTT.

The J gene is TRBJ2-2, the V gene TRBV27; no clear D gene. V shed 4 bases and J shed 4 bases, with 4 bases lying between them. Germline CDR1 and CDR2: MNHEY and SMNVEV (reference sequence). CDR3 length: 12 amino acids. The CDR3 nucleotides are TGTGCCAGCAGTTCTTTCACCGGGGAGCTGTTTTTT. This gives the protein CASSSFTGELFF.

The J gene is TRBJ1-4, the V gene TRBV5-1; TRBD1 agrees at 9 bases. Looked up from germline, CDR1 is SGHRS and CDR2 is YFSETQ. There are 16 residues in the CDR3. The V segment lost 4 bases and the J segment 8 bases; nucleotides outside the gene matches: 12. The CDR3 here is CASSQLTGGAGEKLFF. The CDR3 DNA follows: TGCGCCAGCAGCCAACTTACAGGGGGCGCTGGGGAAAAACTGTTTTTT.

The chain joins TRBV4-1 to TRBJ2-2; 13 bases are shared with TRBD2. V was pared by 8 bases and J by 0 bases, with 6 bases of the junction left unmatched. The CDR3 is made up of 17 amino acids. Germline CDR1 MGHRA, CDR2 YSYEKL. This CDR3 is CASEGLAGFANTGELFF. The CDR3 DNA is TGCGCCAGCGAGGGACTAGCGGGATTCGCGAACACCGGGGAGCTGTTTTTT.

The rearrangement links TRBV19 to TRBJ1-4; 9 nucleotides line up with TRBD1. Germline CDR1 reads LNHDA; CDR2 reads SQIVND (reference sequence). The CDR3 totals 15 residues. V lost 5 bases to trimming and J lost 5 bases; unmatched junction nucleotides: 6. The CDR3 DNA follows: TGTGCCAGTAGTGGAAGGGGGACAGGGAATGAAAAACTGTTTTTT. It specifies CASSGRGTGNEKLFF.